The clone carrying this T cell receptor (beta chain) was counted a single time. At the DNA level, this CDR3 is encoded by other sequences in the same sample as well. The source of the sample is a study of blood T cell repertoires in COVID-19. Overall study context: Whether acute or convalescent, the COVID-19 samples came from the United States, Italy and Spain. In each case, the material was cDNA or gDNA derived from T cells, B-cell-depleted T cells, or PBMCs.

Per germline, CDR1 LGHDT and CDR2 YNNKEL (reference sequence). The germline V and J ends were trimmed by 4 bases and 0 bases, with 9 bases remaining between them. The CDR3 is 14 residues long. Authors' processing steps: Researchers report that nucleated cell counts were estimated from reference gene primer amplification. Profiled with immunoSEQ multiplex PCR; TCRdb holds only in-frame clones, not every one. The DNA was the basis for D and trimming; V, J and clone size are from that table. Of roughly 67,000 clones listed, around nine tenths are singletons. Sequences were obtained from peripheral blood. This receptor was obtained from a woman aged 55-69 years with acute or convalescent COVID-19. V is TRBV3-1 (or the pseudogene TRBV3-2) and J is TRBJ1-1, with D perhaps TRBD1 (6 bases). This chain's CDR3 is CASSLGQLNTEAFF. As DNA, the CDR3 is TGTGCCAGCAGCCTCGGACAGCTGAACACTGAAGCTTTCTTT.